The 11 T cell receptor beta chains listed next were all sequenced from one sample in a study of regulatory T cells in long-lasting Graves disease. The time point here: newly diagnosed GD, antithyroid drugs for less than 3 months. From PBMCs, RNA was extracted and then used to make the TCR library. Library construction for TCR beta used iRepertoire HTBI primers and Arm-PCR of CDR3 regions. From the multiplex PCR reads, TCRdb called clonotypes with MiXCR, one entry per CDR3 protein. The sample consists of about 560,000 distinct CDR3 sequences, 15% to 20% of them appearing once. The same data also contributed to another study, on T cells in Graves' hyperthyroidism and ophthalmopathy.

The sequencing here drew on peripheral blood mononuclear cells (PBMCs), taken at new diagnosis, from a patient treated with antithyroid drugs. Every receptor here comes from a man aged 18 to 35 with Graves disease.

In DNA form, the CDR3 reads TGTGCCAGCAGCCCCAGCCAAGGCGCCAGCTCCTACGAGCAGTACTTC. Translating it yields CASSPSQGASSYEQYF. This chain links TRBV9 with TRBJ2-7; no clear D gene. The CDR3 totals 16 residues. CDR1 and CDR2 from the germline V gene are SGDLS and YYNGEE. The V and J ends lost 4 bases and 0 bases respectively, with 17 bases between them.

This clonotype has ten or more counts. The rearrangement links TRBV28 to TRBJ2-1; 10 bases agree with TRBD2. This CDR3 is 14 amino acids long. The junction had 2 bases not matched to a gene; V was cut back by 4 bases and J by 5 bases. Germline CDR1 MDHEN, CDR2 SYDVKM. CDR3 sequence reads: CASSWTSGHNEQFF. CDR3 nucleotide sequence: TGTGCCAGCAGTTGGACTAGCGGCCACAATGAGCAGTTCTTC.

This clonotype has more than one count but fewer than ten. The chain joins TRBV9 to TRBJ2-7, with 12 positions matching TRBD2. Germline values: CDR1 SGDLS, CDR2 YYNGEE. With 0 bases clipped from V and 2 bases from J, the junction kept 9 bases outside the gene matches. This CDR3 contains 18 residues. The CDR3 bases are TGTGCCAGCAGCGTAGCCGTGACTAGCGGGAGCCCTCCCTACGAGCAGTACTTC. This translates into CASSVAVTSGSPPYEQYF.

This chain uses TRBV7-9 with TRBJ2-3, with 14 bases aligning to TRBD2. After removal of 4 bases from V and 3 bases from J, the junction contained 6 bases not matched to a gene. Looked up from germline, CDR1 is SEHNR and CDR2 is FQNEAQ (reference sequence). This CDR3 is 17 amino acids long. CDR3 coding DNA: TGTGCCAGCAGCTCGGGACTAGCGGGAGTGAGTACAGATACGCAGTATTTT. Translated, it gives CASSSGLAGVSTDTQYF. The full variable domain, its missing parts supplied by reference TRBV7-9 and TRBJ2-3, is DTGVSQNPRHKITKRGQNVTFRCDPISEHNRLYWYRQTLGQGPEFLTYFQNEAQLEKSRLLSDRFSAERPKGSFSTLEIQRTEQGDSAMYLCASSSGLAGVSTDTQYFGPGTRLTVL.

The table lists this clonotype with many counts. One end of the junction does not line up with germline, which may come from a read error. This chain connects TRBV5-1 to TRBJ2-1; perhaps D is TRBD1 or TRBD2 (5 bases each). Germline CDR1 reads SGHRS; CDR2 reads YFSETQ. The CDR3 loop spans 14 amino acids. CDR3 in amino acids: CASSLGTLVNEQFF. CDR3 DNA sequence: TGCGCCAGCAGTTTGGGGACGCTTGTCAATGAGCAGTTCTTC.

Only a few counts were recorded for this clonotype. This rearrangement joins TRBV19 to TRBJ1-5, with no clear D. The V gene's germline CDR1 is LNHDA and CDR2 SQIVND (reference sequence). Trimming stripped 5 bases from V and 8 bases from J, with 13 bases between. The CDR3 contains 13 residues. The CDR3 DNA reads TGTGCCAGTAGTCAGAGGGCGCGGGAGCCCCAGCATTTT. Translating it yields CASSQRAREPQHF.

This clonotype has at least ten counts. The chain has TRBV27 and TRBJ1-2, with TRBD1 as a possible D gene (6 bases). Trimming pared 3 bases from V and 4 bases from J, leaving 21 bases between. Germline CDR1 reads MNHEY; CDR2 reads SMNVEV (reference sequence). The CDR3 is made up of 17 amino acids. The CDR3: CASSFGRGRALTYGYTF. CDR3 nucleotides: TGTGCCAGCAGTTTCGGCAGGGGCCGTGCTTTAACCTATGGCTACACCTTC.

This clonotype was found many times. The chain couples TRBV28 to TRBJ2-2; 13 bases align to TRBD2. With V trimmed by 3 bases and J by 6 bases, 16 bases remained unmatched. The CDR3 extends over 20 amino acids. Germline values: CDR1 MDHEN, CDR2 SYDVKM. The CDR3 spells CASSFPHFGLAGDRPGELFF. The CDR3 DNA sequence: TGTGCCAGCAGTTTCCCCCACTTTGGACTAGCGGGAGACCGGCCCGGGGAGCTGTTTTTT. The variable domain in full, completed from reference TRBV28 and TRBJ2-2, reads DVKVTQSSRYLVKRTGEKVFLECVQDMDHENMFWYRQDPGLGLRLIYFSYDVKMKEKGDIPEGYSVSREKKERFSLILESASTNQTSMYLCASSFPHFGLAGDRPGELFFGEGSRLTVL.

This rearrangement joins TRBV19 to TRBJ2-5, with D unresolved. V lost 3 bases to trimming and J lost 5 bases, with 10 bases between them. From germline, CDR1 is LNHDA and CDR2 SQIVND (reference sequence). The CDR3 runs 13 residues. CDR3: CASSMPGRETQYF. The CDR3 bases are TGTGCCAGTAGTATGCCAGGTCGGGAGACCCAGTACTTC.

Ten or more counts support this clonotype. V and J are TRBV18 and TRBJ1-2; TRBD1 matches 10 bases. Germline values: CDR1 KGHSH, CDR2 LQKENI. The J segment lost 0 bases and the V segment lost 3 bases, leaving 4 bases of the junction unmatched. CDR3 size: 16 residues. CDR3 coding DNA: TGTGCCAGCTCACCCGTGGACAGGGGGACTAACTATGGCTACACCTTC. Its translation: CASSPVDRGTNYGYTF.

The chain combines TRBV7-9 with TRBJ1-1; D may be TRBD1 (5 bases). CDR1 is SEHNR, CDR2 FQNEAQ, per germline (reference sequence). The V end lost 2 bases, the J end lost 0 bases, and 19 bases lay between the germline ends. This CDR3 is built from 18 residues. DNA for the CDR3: TGTGCCAGCAGCTTAAGGGGTCGGGACGGATATATGAACACTGAAGCTTTCTTT. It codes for CASSLRGRDGYMNTEAFF.